Each of the 29 T cell receptor beta chains below was sequenced from the same sample in a study of blood T cell repertoires in COVID-19. The method was immunoSEQ multiplex PCR; TCRdb's version includes in-frame clones alone and lacks a portion of them. This sample has around 100,000 clones, with more than 90% found just once. Material: peripheral blood. The receptors shown here come from a man between 65 and 85 years old with acute or convalescent COVID-19.

The chain recombines TRBV5-1 with TRBJ1-3, with D uncertain. Trimming removed 0 bases from V and 0 bases from J, with 10 bases in between. The CDR3 has 16 residues. CDR1 and CDR2 (germline): SGHRS, YFSETQ. The CDR3 coding sequence is TGCGCCAGCAGCTTGGGTGGGCAGAGCTCTGGAAACACCATATATTTT. This translates into CASSLGGQSSGNTIYF.

The chain joins TRBV28 to TRBJ1-4, with D hard to call. CDR1 is MDHEN, CDR2 SYDVKM, per germline. V lost 6 bases and J lost 0, with 11 bases in between. The CDR3 contains 15 residues. This CDR3 is CASRAGPATNEKLFF. In nucleotides, the CDR3 is TGTGCCAGCAGAGCGGGCCCTGCAACTAATGAAAAACTGTTTTTT.

V gene TRBV11-2 combines with J gene TRBJ1-1; TRBD1 is a possible D gene (6 bases). V lost 5 bases and J 0 bases, leaving 10 bases between the germline ends. This CDR3 comprises 14 residues. CDR1 is SGHAT and CDR2 is FQNNGV in the germline V gene. DNA of the CDR3: TGTGCCAGCAGCCGCACAGGGTTGAACACTGAAGCTTTCTTT. It encodes CASSRTGLNTEAFF.

This chain connects TRBV5-1 to TRBJ2-2, with 8 bases identical to TRBD2. Per germline, CDR1 SGHRS and CDR2 YFSETQ. The CDR3 length is 15 residues. Germline trimming cut 4 bases from V and 8 bases from J; bases unmatched to any gene: 10. The CDR3 protein is CASSMTSVRNGELFF. The CDR3 DNA follows: TGCGCCAGCAGCATGACTAGCGTTCGAAATGGGGAGCTGTTTTTT.

This clone was seen a single time. V and J are TRBV29-1 and TRBJ1-1; 8 bases map to TRBD1. The germline gives CDR1 SQVTM, CDR2 ANQGSEA. The CDR3 is 13 residues long. J lost 1 base, V lost 4 bases, and 2 bases had no gene match. The DNA for the CDR3 is TGCAGCGTTGCGGACAGGGAGAACACTGAAGCTTTCTTT. Protein: CSVADRENTEAFF.

The chain couples TRBV30 to TRBJ1-2; 7 bases are a match to TRBD1. Per germline, CDR1 GTSNPN and CDR2 SVGIG (reference sequence). There are 13 residues in the CDR3. V lost 5 bases to trimming and J lost 4 bases; unmatched junction nucleotides: 7. CDR3 sequence (DNA): TGTGCCTGGGACCGGGACAGCTTCTATGGCTACACCTTC. It codes for CAWDRDSFYGYTF. Full variable domain (remainder filled in from reference TRBV30 and TRBJ1-2): SQTIHQWPATLVQPVGSPLSLECTVEGTSNPNLYWYRQAAGRGLQLLFYSVGIGQISSEVPQNLSASRPQDRQFILSSKKLLLSDSGFYLCAWDRDSFYGYTFGSGTRLTVV.

The count of this clone is one. The chain joins TRBV10-3 to TRBJ1-1; 7 bases agree with TRBD1. The CDR3 has 17 residues. Trimming took 0 bases from V and 3 from J; bases not matched to a gene: 10. The germline V gene encodes CDR1 ENHRY and CDR2 SYGVKD. The CDR3 loop is CAISESTGTGSYTEAFF. The DNA for the CDR3 is TGTGCCATCAGTGAGTCGACAGGGACGGGGAGCTACACTGAAGCTTTCTTT.

J is TRBJ1-2 and V is TRBV28; tentative D call: TRBD1 (6 bases). The CDR3 has 15 residues. V shed 5 bases and J shed 8 bases, with 21 bases lying between them. CDR1 is MDHEN and CDR2 is SYDVKM in the germline V gene. The CDR3 is CASSAPPQGREGYTF. In DNA form, the CDR3 reads TGTGCCAGCAGTGCACCTCCACAGGGAAGGGAGGGCTACACCTTC.

Only one count was recorded for this clone. The chain uses TRBV4-2 and TRBJ1-2; D gene uncertain. Per the germline V gene, CDR1 is LGHNA and CDR2 is YNFKEQ. This CDR3 is built from 14 residues. Trimming left V 0 bases short and J 4 bases short, with 9 bases between. CDR3 DNA: TGTGCCAGCAGCCAAGATGTAGTGGTCTATGGCTACACCTTC. Residues: CASSQDVVVYGYTF.

This chain connects TRBV10-1 to TRBJ1-2, with D uncertain. Trimming stripped 5 bases from V and 1 base from J, with 8 bases between. Per germline, CDR1 WNHNN and CDR2 SYGVQD (reference sequence). The CDR3 is 13 amino acids. The CDR3, as DNA: TGCGCCAGCAGTAATTTCAATAACTATGGCTACACCTTC. It yields the protein CASSNFNNYGYTF.

This rearrangement joins TRBV3-1 (or the pseudogene TRBV3-2) to TRBJ1-1, with a possible D match to TRBD1 (6 bases). The length of the CDR3 is 15 residues. V lost 0 bases, J lost 8 bases, and 16 bases lay in between. CDR1 is LGHDT, CDR2 YNNKEL, per germline (reference sequence). CDR3 bases: TGTGCCAGCAGCCAAGATCTGGCGACAGGCCGCGAAGCTTTCTTT. Translated: CASSQDLATGREAFF.

The rearrangement links TRBV9 to TRBJ2-7; 8 positions match TRBD1. From germline, CDR1 is SGDLS and CDR2 YYNGEE. The J segment lost 6 bases and the V segment lost 2 bases, leaving 4 bases of the junction unmatched. This CDR3 has 13 residues. The CDR3 sequence: CASSVATGGEQYF. The CDR3 nucleotides read TGTGCCAGCAGCGTGGCAACAGGGGGCGAGCAGTACTTC.

The chain recombines TRBV4-1 with TRBJ2-2; unclear D gene. CDR3 length: 14 residues. Germline CDR1 is MGHRA and CDR2 is YSYEKL. V shed 0 bases and J shed 5 bases, with 7 bases lying between them. Here the CDR3 DNA reads TGCGCCAGCAGCCAAGACGTCGGTACCGGGGAGCTGTTTTTT. Translation gives CASSQDVGTGELFF.

The chain couples TRBV3-1 (or the pseudogene TRBV3-2) to TRBJ2-7; weak D call: TRBD1 (6 bases). The V end was cut by 0 bases, the J end by 3 bases, with 12 bases between. Germline-derived CDR1 and CDR2 are LGHDT and YNNKEL (reference sequence). CDR3 size: 15 residues. CDR3: CASSQEGTPIYEQYF. CDR3 nucleotide sequence: TGTGCCAGCAGCCAAGAGGGGACACCCATCTACGAGCAGTACTTC.

This clone was observed a few times. The genes are TRBV12-3 or TRBV12-4 and TRBJ2-7, with 7 bases aligning to TRBD1. With 5 bases clipped from V and 5 bases from J, the junction kept 6 bases outside the gene matches. CDR3 length: 13 amino acids. This CDR3 is CASSPQTGNEQYF. The CDR3 coding sequence is TGTGCCAGCAGTCCGCAGACAGGGAACGAGCAGTACTTC.

V is TRBV5-6 and J is TRBJ1-4; tentatively, D is TRBD1 (6 bases). This CDR3 contains 13 residues. Trimming pared 4 bases from V and 5 bases from J, leaving 9 bases between. The V gene's germline CDR1 is SGHDT and CDR2 YYEEEE. The CDR3 loop is CASSTGINEKLFF. CDR3 bases: TGTGCCAGCAGCACAGGGATAAATGAAAAACTGTTTTTT.

This sequence joins TRBV5-1 and TRBJ2-6, with 8 bases aligning to TRBD1. The ends lost 4 bases at V and 0 bases at J; junction bases unmatched: 9. The CDR3 extends over 18 amino acids. Germline V gene data show CDR1 as SGHRS and CDR2 as YFSETQ. This chain's CDR3 is CASSRGQAGYSGANVLTF. CDR3 DNA: TGCGCCAGCAGCAGGGGACAGGCTGGCTACTCTGGGGCCAACGTCCTGACTTTC.

This clone was seen a single time. Here the CDR3 reads CASSMGQVETEAFF. In DNA form, the CDR3 reads TGCGCCAGCAGCATGGGACAGGTAGAGACTGAAGCTTTCTTT. V is TRBV5-1 and J is TRBJ1-1, with TRBD1 matching 8 bases. Germline values: CDR1 SGHRS, CDR2 YFSETQ. This CDR3 comprises 14 residues. V lost 4 bases to trimming and J lost 5 bases; unmatched junction nucleotides: 7. The full variable domain, in which reference TRBV5-1 and TRBJ1-1 provide the parts outside the CDR3, is KAGVTQTPRYLIKTRGQQVTLSCSPISGHRSVSWYQQTPGQGLQFLFEYFSETQRNKGNFPGRFSGRQFSNSRSEMNVSTLELGDSALYLCASSMGQVETEAFFGQGTRLTVV.

This chain links TRBV5-6 with TRBJ1-6; 8 nucleotides agree with TRBD1. This CDR3 comprises 15 residues. The germline V gene encodes CDR1 SGHDT and CDR2 YYEEEE. With V trimmed by 5 bases and J by 11 bases, 12 bases remained unmatched. The CDR3 DNA reads as TGTGCCAGCAGAAAGGACAGGGCGCCACCAACACCCCTCCACTTT. Translated, it gives CASRKDRAPPTPLHF.

The V and J genes are TRBV5-6 and TRBJ1-4, with 8 bases that match TRBD1. Germline loops: CDR1 SGHDT, CDR2 YYEEEE. The CDR3 sequence is 17 residues long. Trimming removed 7 bases from V and 3 bases from J; junction bases left unmatched: 14. The CDR3 nucleotides read TGTGCCAGCGGGAAGGACAGGGCCTCACCTTCTAATGAAAAACTGTTTTTT. Its translation is CASGKDRASPSNEKLFF.

The chain carries TRBV5-4 and TRBJ1-3; weak D call: TRBD1 (5 bases). Germline assignment: CDR1 SGHNT and CDR2 YYREEE (reference sequence). The V gene lost 4 bases and the J gene lost 0 bases, with 8 bases spanning the gap. This CDR3 has 14 amino acids. In nucleotides, the CDR3 is TGTGCCAGCAGCCCCGACAGCTCTGGAAACACCATATATTTT. It translates to CASSPDSSGNTIYF.

V and J are TRBV28 and TRBJ2-7; D possibly corresponds to TRBD2 (5 bases). In germline, CDR1 is MDHEN, CDR2 SYDVKM. CDR3 size: 15 residues. The V end was cut by 3 bases, the J end by 4 bases, with 16 bases between. CDR3 amino acids: CASSFPREGVYEQYF. The CDR3, as DNA: TGTGCCAGCAGTTTCCCTCGTGAGGGTGTGTACGAGCAGTACTTC. The full variable domain, rest sourced from reference TRBV28 and TRBJ2-7, is DVKVTQSSRYLVKRTGEKVFLECVQDMDHENMFWYRQDPGLGLRLIYFSYDVKMKEKGDIPEGYSVSREKKERFSLILESASTNQTSMYLCASSFPREGVYEQYFGPGTRLTVT.

The genes are TRBV28 and TRBJ2-2; 9 nucleotides line up with TRBD1. V was clipped by 6 bases and J by 4 bases; unmatched bases: 6. The CDR3 has 15 amino acids. Germline V lookup: CDR1 MDHEN, CDR2 SYDVKM. This CDR3 reads CASSNDRGVTGELFF. The CDR3 DNA reads TGTGCCAGCAGCAACGACAGGGGGGTCACCGGGGAGCTGTTTTTT.

In this sample, this clone turned up a few times. The genes are TRBV7-9 and TRBJ1-2; D is possibly TRBD1 (6 bases). Trimming pared 6 bases from V and 7 bases from J, leaving 21 bases between. CDR3 length equals 15 residues. CDR1 and CDR2 from the germline V gene are SEHNR and FQNEAQ (reference sequence). The CDR3 sequence: CASSPFTGTLIGYTF. As DNA, the CDR3 is TGTGCCAGCAGTCCCTTTACCGGGACACTTATTGGCTACACCTTC.

The rearrangement uses TRBV5-5 and TRBJ1-1; 8 bases align to TRBD1. Germline V CDR1 and CDR2: SGHKS, YYEKEE (reference sequence). This CDR3 region has 13 residues. The J segment lost 6 bases and the V segment lost 4 bases, leaving 5 bases of the junction unmatched. Here the CDR3 reads CASSVGQGPEAFF. Here the CDR3 DNA reads TGTGCCAGCAGCGTAGGACAGGGCCCTGAAGCTTTCTTT. Together with reference TRBV5-5 and TRBJ1-1, the CDR3 gives the full variable domain: DAGVTQSPTHLIKTRGQQVTLRCSPISGHKSVSWYQQVLGQGPQFIFQYYEKEERGRGNFPDRFSARQFPNYSSELNVNALLLGDSALYLCASSVGQGPEAFFGQGTRLTVV.

The gene calls are TRBV12-3 or TRBV12-4 and TRBJ1-6; D call uncertain. V was shortened by 2 bases and J by 9 bases, with 8 bases between the two germline ends. The CDR3 loop spans 13 amino acids. CDR3 amino acids: CASSLSSLSPLHF. The DNA of the CDR3 is TGTGCCAGCAGTTTATCCTCCCTTTCACCCCTCCACTTT.

The chain uses TRBV5-1 and TRBJ1-1; D is perhaps TRBD1 (5 bases). The CDR3 runs to 13 residues. Germline V gene sequence: CDR1 SGHRS, CDR2 YFSETQ. V lost 2 bases to trimming and J lost 5 bases, with 10 bases between them. CDR3 residues: CASSLPGRTEAFF. CDR3 sequence (DNA): TGCGCCAGCAGCTTACCAGGGCGGACTGAAGCTTTCTTT. Combining the CDR3 with reference TRBV5-1 and TRBJ1-1 gives the whole variable domain KAGVTQTPRYLIKTRGQQVTLSCSPISGHRSVSWYQQTPGQGLQFLFEYFSETQRNKGNFPGRFSGRQFSNSRSEMNVSTLELGDSALYLCASSLPGRTEAFFGQGTRLTVV.

The chain recombines TRBV6-2 or TRBV6-3 with TRBJ2-1; possible D gene TRBD2, 6 bases. CDR3 length equals 16 residues. Trimming removed 0 bases from V and 1 base from J, with 10 bases in between. CDR1 MNHEY and CDR2 SVGEGT come from the germline V gene. CDR3 sequence: CASSYSTRGSYNEQFF. The CDR3 DNA follows: TGTGCCAGCAGTTACTCGACTAGGGGTTCCTACAATGAGCAGTTCTTC.

The V gene is TRBV28, the J gene TRBJ2-3; 10 bases line up with TRBD2. This CDR3 has 17 residues. After removal of 3 bases from V and 3 bases from J, the junction contained 9 bases not matched to a gene. The germline CDR1 and CDR2 sequences are MDHEN and SYDVKM. The DNA for the CDR3 is TGTGCCAGCAGTTTTGTCCTAGCGGGAGTTTTGACAGATACGCAGTATTTT. Translating gives CASSFVLAGVLTDTQYF. Combining the CDR3 with reference TRBV28 and TRBJ2-3 gives the whole variable domain DVKVTQSSRYLVKRTGEKVFLECVQDMDHENMFWYRQDPGLGLRLIYFSYDVKMKEKGDIPEGYSVSREKKERFSLILESASTNQTSMYLCASSFVLAGVLTDTQYFGPGTRLTVL.